These 20 T cell receptor beta chains were all obtained from the same sample, sequenced in a study of shared clonotypes between healthy human individuals. This table comes from immunoSEQ multiplex PCR, and its TCRdb copy is limited to in-frame clones, with some not included. The sample lists nearly 1 million clones; over 60% were seen once. The sequencing input was memory CD4+ T cells sorted from blood. The sample's subset: CD45RA-negative fraction. These receptors were obtained from a man between 18 and 35 years old in good health.

This chain uses TRBV28 with TRBJ2-1; TRBD2 matches at 8 bases. V lost 6 bases to trimming and J lost 7 bases; unmatched junction nucleotides: 8. The CDR3 runs 14 residues. CDR1 is MDHEN and CDR2 is SYDVKM in the germline V gene. In DNA, the CDR3 is TGTGCCAGCAGCGACTCGGGAGGGGGGAATGAGCAGTTCTTC. It codes for CASSDSGGGNEQFF.

This clone was recorded only once. It may be a read error: a sequence one base away is much more abundant. The sample carries other DNA sequences with the same CDR3. The chain has TRBV5-4 and TRBJ2-5; no clear D gene. Trimming shortened V by 2 bases and J by 2 bases, and 4 bases separated the two germline ends. The CDR3 runs 12 residues. Germline lookup yields CDR1 SGHNT and CDR2 YYREEE (reference sequence). CDR3 residues: CASSLAQETQYF. As DNA, the CDR3 is TGTGCCAGCAGCTTAGCTCAAGAGACCCAGTACTTC.

CDR3 DNA sequence: TGTGCCAGCAGCCCACAGGAACCAACTAATGAAAAACTGTTTTTT. Translating gives CASSPQEPTNEKLFF. The V gene is TRBV4-2, the J gene TRBJ1-4; TRBD1 is a possible D gene (5 bases). The germline CDR1 and CDR2 sequences are LGHNA and YNFKEQ. CDR3 size: 15 residues. Trimming took off 4 bases at V and 0 bases at J, with 9 bases between the two ends.

The chain couples TRBV7-2 to TRBJ2-7; TRBD2 agrees at 8 bases. The CDR3 has 15 amino acids. Germline assignment: CDR1 SGHTA and CDR2 FQGNSA. The V segment lost 6 bases and the J segment 1 base; nucleotides outside the gene matches: 8. The CDR3 sequence: CASSPSGRGSYEQYF. DNA of the CDR3: TGTGCCAGCAGTCCAAGCGGGAGAGGGTCCTACGAGCAGTACTTC.

The rearrangement joins TRBV5-4 to TRBJ2-1, with a possible D match to TRBD2 (5 bases). Per the germline V gene, CDR1 is SGHNT and CDR2 is YYREEE (reference sequence). V was pared by 4 bases and J by 3 bases, with 17 bases between. This CDR3 region has 16 residues. The CDR3 is CASSPDGGRFYNEQFF. The CDR3 DNA sequence: TGTGCCAGCAGCCCCGACGGTGGGAGATTCTACAATGAGCAGTTCTTC.

The chain carries TRBV5-6 and TRBJ1-4, with D unresolved. Germline CDR1 reads SGHDT; CDR2 reads YYEEEE. The CDR3 length is 15 residues. The germline V and J ends were trimmed by 1 base and 4 bases, with 11 bases remaining between them. DNA for the CDR3: TGTGCCAGCAGCTTGATGTTACAGCTTAATGAAAAACTGTTTTTT. Translating it yields CASSLMLQLNEKLFF. Drawing the rest from reference TRBV5-6 and TRBJ1-4, the complete variable domain is DAGVTQSPTHLIKTRGQQVTLRCSPKSGHDTVSWYQQALGQGPQFIFQYYEEEERQRGNFPDRFSGHQFPNYSSELNVNALLLGDSALYLCASSLMLQLNEKLFFGSGTQLSVL.

This clone showed up just a few times. This clone may be a read error of a much larger clone one base away. This chain connects TRBV30 to TRBJ1-1, with TRBD1 identical over 8 bases. This CDR3 region has 13 residues. Germline V gives CDR1 GTSNPN, CDR2 SVGIG (reference sequence). V shed 3 bases and J 3 bases; nucleotides not matched to a gene: 3. CDR3 DNA: TGTGCCTGGAGGGACAGGGTGGACACTGAAGCTTTCTTT. Translating gives CAWRDRVDTEAFF.

The rearrangement joins TRBV10-3 to TRBJ1-1; D unclear. V lost 8 bases, J lost 6 bases, and 13 bases lay in between. Germline CDR1 is ENHRY and CDR2 is SYGVKD. This CDR3 is built from 12 residues. The CDR3 loop reads CAIAEVTAEAFF. CDR3 DNA sequence: TGTGCCATCGCCGAGGTTACGGCTGAAGCTTTCTTT.

The rearrangement joins TRBV14 to TRBJ2-3, with D unclear. CDR1 and CDR2 from the germline V gene are SGHDN and FVKESK. The CDR3 is 14 amino acids. Trimming took 2 bases from V and 2 from J, leaving 8 bases between them. For the CDR3, the DNA is TGTGCCAGCAGCCAAAGGAGCGTCACAGATACGCAGTATTTT. This sequence encodes CASSQRSVTDTQYF.

This chain links TRBV30 with TRBJ2-5, with TRBD2 identical over 8 bases. The CDR3 is 14 residues long. Germline-derived CDR1 and CDR2 are GTSNPN and SVGIG (reference sequence). The junction had 8 bases not matched to a gene; V was cut back by 5 bases and J by 3 bases. For the CDR3, the DNA is TGTGCCTGGTCGCGGGGGGCGCTTGAAGAGACCCAGTACTTC. It codes for CAWSRGALEETQYF.

V gene TRBV11-2 combines with J gene TRBJ1-5, with D maybe TRBD1 (6 bases). V was shortened by 0 bases and J by 5 bases, with 11 bases between the two germline ends. Germline assignment: CDR1 SGHAT and CDR2 FQNNGV. There are 15 residues in the CDR3. CDR3 sequence (DNA): TGTGCCAGCAGCTTAGAGTCAGGGGTTCATCAGCCCCAGCATTTT. It encodes CASSLESGVHQPQHF.

Regarding this clone: The same CDR3 arises from other DNA sequences in this sample as well. V is TRBV10-3 and J is TRBJ2-7, with D unclear. V was clipped by 2 bases and J by 5 bases, with 7 bases between them. This CDR3 is 12 amino acids long. The germline V gene encodes CDR1 ENHRY and CDR2 SYGVKD. CDR3 nucleotides: TGTGCCATCAGTGAGACGGCCAACGAGCAGTACTTC. Translation gives CAISETANEQYF.

The J gene is TRBJ2-1, the V gene TRBV2; 8 bases agree with TRBD2. CDR3 length equals 14 residues. V lost 4 bases to trimming and J lost 6 bases; unmatched junction nucleotides: 5. Germline V gene sequence: CDR1 SNHLY, CDR2 FYNNEI. The CDR3, as DNA: TGTGCCAGCAGTGGCCATGGACTAGCCAATGAGCAGTTCTTC. The encoded protein is CASSGHGLANEQFF.

The chain employs TRBV2 and TRBJ1-3; TRBD1 matches 9 bases. CDR3 length: 14 residues. V lost 6 bases, J lost 5 bases, and 5 bases stayed unmatched. Germline V lookup: CDR1 SNHLY, CDR2 FYNNEI. CDR3 coding DNA: TGTGCCAGCAGGGGGACAGGGAAAAGAAACACCATATATTTT. Translated: CASRGTGKRNTIYF.

The chain's CDR3 is CASSLGALTGANTGELFF. In DNA form, the CDR3 reads TGTGCCAGCAGCTTAGGGGCGTTGACAGGGGCGAACACCGGGGAGCTGTTTTTT. The chain couples TRBV11-2 to TRBJ2-2, with TRBD1 matching 8 bases. Trimming cost V 1 base and J 0 bases; bases outside gene matches: 7. This CDR3 contains 18 residues. Germline CDR1 reads SGHAT; CDR2 reads FQNNGV.

Details on this clone: Its ends do not fully match the called genes, so a read error is possible. The chain employs TRBV28 and TRBJ2-7, with 8 nucleotides matching TRBD1. Per germline, CDR1 MDHEN and CDR2 SYDVKM. The CDR3 sequence is 13 residues long. The CDR3 spells CASSPGTGDHWNF. In DNA form, the CDR3 reads TGTGCCAGCAGTCCCGGGACAGGAGATCATTGGAACTTC.

The chain couples TRBV15 to TRBJ2-5; 7 bases map to TRBD1. This CDR3 has 15 amino acids. The germline V gene has CDR1 LNHNV and CDR2 YYDKDF (reference sequence). J was trimmed by 1 base and V by 3 bases; bases with no gene match: 5. CDR3 sequence: CATSSSQGSQETQYF. Written as DNA, the CDR3 is TGTGCCACCAGCAGCTCACAGGGGAGCCAAGAGACCCAGTACTTC. Full variable domain (remainder filled in from reference TRBV15 and TRBJ2-5): DAMVIQNPRYQVTQFGKPVTLSCSQTLNHNVMYWYQQKSSQAPKLLFHYYDKDFNNEADTPDNFQSRRPNTSFCFLDIRSPGLGDTAMYLCATSSSQGSQETQYFGPGTRLLVL.

This clone has just one count. This chain's CDR3 is CARDKDSPSVKYTEAFF. The CDR3 nucleotides read TGTGCCAGGGACAAAGACAGCCCGAGTGTGAAGTACACTGAAGCTTTCTTT. The chain employs TRBV21-1 and TRBJ1-1; the DNA was not used to check the table's D call, TRBD1. TRBV21-1 is given as a pseudogene. This CDR3 region has 17 residues.

Notes on this clone: This sample includes further DNA sequences coding for the same CDR3. This chain joins TRBV5-4 and TRBJ1-2; maybe TRBD1 (5 bases). V shed 0 bases and J shed 4 bases, with 10 bases lying between them. Germline V gene lookup returns CDR1 SGHNT and CDR2 YYREEE (reference sequence). This CDR3 spans 14 amino acids. The CDR3 sequence: CASSLGGTVYGYTF. CDR3 nucleotides: TGTGCCAGCAGCTTGGGCGGGACTGTCTATGGCTACACCTTC.

The rearrangement links TRBV29-1 to TRBJ2-7; D gene ambiguous. This CDR3 is built from 12 residues. V lost 4 bases to trimming and J lost 0 bases, with 7 bases between them. Germline loops: CDR1 SQVTM, CDR2 ANQGSEA. Here the CDR3 reads CSVGQSSYEQYF. CDR3 nucleotides: TGCAGCGTTGGGCAGAGCTCCTACGAGCAGTACTTC.